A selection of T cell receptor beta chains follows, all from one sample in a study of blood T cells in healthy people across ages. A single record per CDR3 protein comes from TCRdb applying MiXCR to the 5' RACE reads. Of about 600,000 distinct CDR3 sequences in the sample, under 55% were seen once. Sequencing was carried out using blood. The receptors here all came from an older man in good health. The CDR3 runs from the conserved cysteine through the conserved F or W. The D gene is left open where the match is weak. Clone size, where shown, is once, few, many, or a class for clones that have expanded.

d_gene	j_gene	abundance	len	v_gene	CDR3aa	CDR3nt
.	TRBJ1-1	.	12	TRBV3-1	CASSQASHEAFF	TGTGCCAGCAGCCAAGCGTCTCATGAAGCTTTCTTT
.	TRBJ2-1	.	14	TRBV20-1	CSATRDNSYNEQFF	TGCAGTGCTACCCGGGACAACTCCTACAATGAGCAGTTCTTC
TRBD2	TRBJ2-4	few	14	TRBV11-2	CASSPLGRGNIQYF	TGTGCCAGCAGCCCTCTAGGGAGGGGAAACATTCAGTACTTC
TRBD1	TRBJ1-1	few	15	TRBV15	CATSGPDRGRSEAFF	TGTGCCACCAGCGGGCCGGACAGGGGGCGCAGTGAAGCTTTCTTT
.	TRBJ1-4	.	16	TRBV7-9	CASRKAFGRRNEKLFF	TGTGCCAGCAGAAAAGCTTTTGGACGGCGTAATGAAAAACTGTTTTTT
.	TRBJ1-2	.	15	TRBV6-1	CASTPPQGSFYGYTF	TGTGCTAGCACCCCTCCACAGGGAAGTTTCTATGGCTACACCTTC
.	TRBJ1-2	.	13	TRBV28	CASGGGNYYGYTF	TGTGCCAGCGGTGGGGGCAACTACTATGGCTACACCTTC
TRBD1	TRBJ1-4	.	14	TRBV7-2	CASSRQGDNEKLFF	TGTGCCAGCAGCCGACAGGGGGATAATGAAAAACTGTTTTTT
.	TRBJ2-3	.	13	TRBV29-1	CSAEGPLTDTQYF	TGCAGCGCAGAGGGCCCACTCACAGATACGCAGTATTTT
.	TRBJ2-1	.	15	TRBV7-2	CASSLGTAFQYEQFF	TGTGCCAGCAGCTTAGGGACGGCCTTCCAATATGAGCAGTTCTTC
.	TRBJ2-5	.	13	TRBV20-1	CSATGSFKETQYF	TGCAGTGCTACTGGGTCCTTTAAAGAGACCCAGTACTTC
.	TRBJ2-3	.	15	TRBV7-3	CASSLNAGSTDTQYF	TGTGCCAGCAGCTTAAATGCAGGGAGCACAGATACGCAGTATTTT
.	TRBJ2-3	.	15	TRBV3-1	CASSQWAESTDTQYF	TGTGCCAGCAGCCAATGGGCGGAGAGCACAGATACGCAGTATTTT
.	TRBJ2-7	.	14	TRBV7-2	CASSQDGNSYEQYF	TGTGCCAGCAGTCAGGACGGAAACTCCTACGAGCAGTACTTC
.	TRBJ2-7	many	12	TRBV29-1	CSVGSLPYEQYF	TGCAGCGTTGGCAGTTTACCCTACGAGCAGTACTTC
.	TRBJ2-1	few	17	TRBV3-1	CASSQDLGGGGYNEQFF	TGTGCCAGCAGTCAAGATCTGGGCGGAGGCGGTTACAATGAGCAGTTCTTC
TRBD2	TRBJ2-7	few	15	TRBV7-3	CASSLNSGRAYEQYF	TGTGCCAGCAGCTTAAATAGCGGGCGGGCCTACGAGCAGTACTTC
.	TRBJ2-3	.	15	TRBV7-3	CASSLRRGGMDTQYF	TGTGCCAGCAGCTTAAGGCGGGGAGGCATGGATACGCAGTATTTT
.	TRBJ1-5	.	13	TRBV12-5	CASGLQGYQPQHF	TGTGCTAGTGGACTCCAGGGGTATCAGCCCCAGCATTTT
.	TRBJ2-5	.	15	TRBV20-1	CSAKGGGRYQETQYF	TGCAGTGCTAAGGGAGGGGGCAGGTACCAAGAGACCCAGTACTTC
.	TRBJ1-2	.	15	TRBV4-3	CASSQDQGVNYGYTF	TGCGCCAGCAGCCAAGATCAAGGGGTCAACTATGGCTACACCTTC
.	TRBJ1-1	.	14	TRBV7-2	CASSLERRATEAFF	TGTGCCAGCAGCTTAGAGCGCCGGGCCACTGAAGCTTTCTTT
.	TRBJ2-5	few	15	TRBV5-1	CASTSEPVRQETQYF	TGCGCCAGCACCTCCGAGCCCGTTCGCCAAGAGACCCAGTACTTC
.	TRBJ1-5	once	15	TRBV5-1	CASSLMGAGNQPQHF	TGCGCCAGCAGCTTAATGGGGGCTGGCAATCAGCCCCAGCATTTT
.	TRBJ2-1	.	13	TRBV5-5	CASSLLNYNEQFF	TGTGCCAGCAGCTTGCTCAACTACAATGAGCAGTTCTTC
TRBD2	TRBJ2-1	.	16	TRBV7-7	CASSPGLATTYNEQFF	TGTGCTAGCAGCCCGGGACTAGCGACTACCTACAATGAGCAGTTCTTC
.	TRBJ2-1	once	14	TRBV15	CATSNPALDNEQFF	TGTGCCACCAGCAACCCAGCGTTGGACAATGAGCAGTTCTTC
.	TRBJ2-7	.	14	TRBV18	CASSPGRLSSEQYF	TGTGCCAGCTCACCAGGCCGCCTCTCCTCCGAGCAGTACTTC
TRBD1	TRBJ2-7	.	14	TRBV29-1	CSARTGGLMYEQYF	TGCAGCGCCAGAACAGGGGGGCTTATGTACGAGCAGTACTTC
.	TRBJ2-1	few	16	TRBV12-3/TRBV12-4	CASSPSAASPYNEQFF	TGTGCCAGCAGCCCTTCAGCGGCGAGCCCTTACAATGAGCAGTTCTTC
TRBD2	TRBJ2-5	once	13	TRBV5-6	CASAGTTRKTQYF	TGTGCCAGCGCTGGGACTACTCGGAAGACCCAGTACTTC
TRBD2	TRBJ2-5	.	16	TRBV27	CASSPGLAGGLETQYF	TGTGCCAGCAGTCCTGGACTAGCGGGAGGGTTAGAGACCCAGTACTTC
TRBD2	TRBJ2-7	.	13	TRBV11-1	CTSSVTGTRVQYF	TGTACCAGCAGCGTTACCGGGACTAGAGTGCAGTACTTC
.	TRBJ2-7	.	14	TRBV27	CASSTTRGRGEQYF	TGTGCCAGCAGTACGACAAGGGGGCGGGGCGAGCAGTACTTC
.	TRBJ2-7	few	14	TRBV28	CASSRTAVGHEQYF	TGTGCCAGCAGTAGGACAGCAGTCGGGCACGAGCAGTACTTC
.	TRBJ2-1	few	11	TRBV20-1	CSARPGHEQFF	TGCAGTGCCCGTCCGGGGCATGAGCAGTTCTTC
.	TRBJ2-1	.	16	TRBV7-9	CASSRWTARRGNEQFF	TGTGCCAGCAGCCGTTGGACCGCGAGGAGGGGGAATGAGCAGTTCTTC
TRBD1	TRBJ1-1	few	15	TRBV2	CASNRQGSSFTEAFF	TGTGCCAGCAATCGACAGGGGAGTTCGTTCACTGAAGCTTTCTTT
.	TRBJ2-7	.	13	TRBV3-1	CASSPRRSYEQYF	TGTGCCAGCAGCCCACGCCGTTCCTACGAGCAGTACTTC
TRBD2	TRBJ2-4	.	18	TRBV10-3	CAISEFPTSGSAKNIQYF	TGTGCCATCAGTGAGTTCCCCACTAGCGGGAGCGCCAAAAACATTCAGTACTTC
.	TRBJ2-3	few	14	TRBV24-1	CATSTVGVTDTQYF	TGTGCCACCAGTACAGTTGGAGTCACAGATACGCAGTATTTT
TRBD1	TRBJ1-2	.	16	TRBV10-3	CAISEGDRVVSYGYTF	TGTGCCATCAGTGAGGGGGACAGGGTGGTTTCGTATGGCTACACCTTC
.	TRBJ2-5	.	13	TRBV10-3	CAISGGGKETQYF	TGTGCCATCAGCGGCGGCGGTAAAGAGACCCAGTACTTC
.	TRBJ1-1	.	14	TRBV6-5	CASSYLPENTEAFF	TGTGCCAGCAGTTACCTCCCCGAGAACACTGAAGCTTTCTTT
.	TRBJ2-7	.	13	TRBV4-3	CASSQVQGGEQYF	TGCGCCAGCAGCCAAGTACAGGGTGGCGAGCAGTACTTC
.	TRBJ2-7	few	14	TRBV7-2	CASSLPEIPYEQYF	TGTGCCAGCAGCCTACCAGAGATACCGTACGAGCAGTACTTC
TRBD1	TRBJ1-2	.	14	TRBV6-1	CASSEAGQPPGYTF	TGTGCCAGCAGTGAAGCGGGACAGCCCCCGGGCTACACCTTC
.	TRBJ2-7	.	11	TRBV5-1	CASRNYYEQYF	TGCGCCAGCAGGAATTACTACGAGCAGTACTTC
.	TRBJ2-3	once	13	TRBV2	CASSPDSVDTQYF	TGTGCCAGCAGTCCAGATAGCGTAGATACGCAGTATTTT
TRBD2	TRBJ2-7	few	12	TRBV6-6	CATSGNPYEQYF	TGTGCCACAAGCGGGAACCCCTACGAGCAGTACTTC
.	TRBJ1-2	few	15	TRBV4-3	CASSQRVQGGYGYTF	TGCGCCAGCAGCCAGCGAGTACAGGGCGGCTATGGCTACACCTTC
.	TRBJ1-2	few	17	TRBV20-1	CSASFQGPTTHNYGYTF	TGCAGTGCTAGTTTTCAGGGACCAACCACTCATAACTATGGCTACACCTTC
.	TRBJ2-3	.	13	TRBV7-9	CASSLVELRPQYF	TGTGCCAGCAGCTTAGTTGAACTCAGACCGCAGTATTTT
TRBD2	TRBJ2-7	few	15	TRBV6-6	CASRQPGLSTYEQYF	TGTGCCAGCAGACAACCGGGACTATCAACCTACGAGCAGTACTTC
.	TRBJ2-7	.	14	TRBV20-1	CSAGRPGSPHEQYF	TGCAGTGCTGGACGGCCAGGGAGTCCCCACGAGCAGTACTTC